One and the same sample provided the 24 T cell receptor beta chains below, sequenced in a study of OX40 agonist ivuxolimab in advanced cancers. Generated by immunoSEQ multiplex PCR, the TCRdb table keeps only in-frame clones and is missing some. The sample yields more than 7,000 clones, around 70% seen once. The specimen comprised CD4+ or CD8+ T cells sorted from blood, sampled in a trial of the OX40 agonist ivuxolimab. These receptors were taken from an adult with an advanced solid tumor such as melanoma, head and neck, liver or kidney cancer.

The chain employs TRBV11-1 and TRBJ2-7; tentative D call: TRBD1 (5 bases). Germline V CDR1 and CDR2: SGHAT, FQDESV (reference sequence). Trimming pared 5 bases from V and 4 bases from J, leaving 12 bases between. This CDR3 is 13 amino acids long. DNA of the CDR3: TGTGCCAGCAGCCCCCCGGACACATACGAGCAGTACTTC. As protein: CASSPPDTYEQYF.

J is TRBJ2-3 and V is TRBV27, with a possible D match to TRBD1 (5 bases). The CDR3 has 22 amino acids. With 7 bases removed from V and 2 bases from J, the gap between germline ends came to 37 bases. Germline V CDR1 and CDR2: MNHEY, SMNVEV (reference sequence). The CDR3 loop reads CASTSTHRQGVGHIQLTDTQYF. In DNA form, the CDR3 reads TGTGCCAGCACCTCAACCCACCGGCAGGGCGTTGGACACATCCAGCTCACAGATACGCAGTATTTT.

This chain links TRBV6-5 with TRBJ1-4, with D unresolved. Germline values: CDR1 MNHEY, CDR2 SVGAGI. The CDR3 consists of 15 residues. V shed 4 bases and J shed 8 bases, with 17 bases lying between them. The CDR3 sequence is CASSFTAALGEKLFF. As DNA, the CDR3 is TGTGCCAGCAGTTTTACAGCGGCCTTGGGGGAAAAACTGTTTTTT.

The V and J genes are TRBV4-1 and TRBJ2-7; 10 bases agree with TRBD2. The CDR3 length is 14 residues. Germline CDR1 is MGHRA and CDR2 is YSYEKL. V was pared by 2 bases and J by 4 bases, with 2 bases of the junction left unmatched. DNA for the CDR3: TGCGCCAGCAGCCAAACTAGCGGGGCATACGAGCAGTACTTC. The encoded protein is CASSQTSGAYEQYF.

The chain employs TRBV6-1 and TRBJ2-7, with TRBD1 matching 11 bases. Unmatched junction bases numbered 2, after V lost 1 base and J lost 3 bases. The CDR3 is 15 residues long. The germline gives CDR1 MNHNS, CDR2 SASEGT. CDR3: CASSEGGTGGYEQYF. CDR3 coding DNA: TGTGCCAGCAGTGAAGGGGGGACAGGGGGCTACGAGCAGTACTTC.

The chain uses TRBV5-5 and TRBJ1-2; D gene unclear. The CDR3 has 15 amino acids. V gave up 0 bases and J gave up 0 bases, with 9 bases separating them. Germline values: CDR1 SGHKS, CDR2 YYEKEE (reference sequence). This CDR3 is CASSLAELSNYGYTF. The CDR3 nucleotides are TGTGCCAGCAGCTTGGCCGAACTGTCTAACTATGGCTACACCTTC.

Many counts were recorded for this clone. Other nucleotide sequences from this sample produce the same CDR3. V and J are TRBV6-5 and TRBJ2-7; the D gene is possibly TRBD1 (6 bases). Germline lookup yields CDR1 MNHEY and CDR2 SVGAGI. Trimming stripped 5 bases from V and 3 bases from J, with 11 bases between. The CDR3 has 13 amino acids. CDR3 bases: TGTGCCAGCAGTGAGGACAGACACTACGAGCAGTACTTC. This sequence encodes CASSEDRHYEQYF.

CDR3 nucleotide sequence: TGTGCCAGCAGCAATGGACGGCGCAATCAGCCCCAGCATTTT. This encodes CASSNGRRNQPQHF. The rearrangement joins TRBV5-8 to TRBJ1-5; D remains ambiguous. Germline V gives CDR1 SGHTS, CDR2 YDEGEE. CDR3 length: 14 residues. Between the trimmed V and J ends, which lost 4 bases and 2 bases, there was a span of 10 bases.

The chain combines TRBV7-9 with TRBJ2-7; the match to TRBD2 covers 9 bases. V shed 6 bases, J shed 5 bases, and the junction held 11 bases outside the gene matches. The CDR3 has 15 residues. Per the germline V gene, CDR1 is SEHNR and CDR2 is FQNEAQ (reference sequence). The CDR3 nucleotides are TGTGCCAGCAGTCCGACCGGGACTAGCTTGGACGAGCAGTACTTC. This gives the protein CASSPTGTSLDEQYF.

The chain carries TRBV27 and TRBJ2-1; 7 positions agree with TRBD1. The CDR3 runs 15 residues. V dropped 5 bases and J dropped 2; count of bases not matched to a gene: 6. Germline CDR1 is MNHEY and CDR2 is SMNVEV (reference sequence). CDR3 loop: CASSPQGDPYNEQFF. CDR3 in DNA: TGTGCCAGCAGTCCTCAGGGGGACCCCTACAATGAGCAGTTCTTC.

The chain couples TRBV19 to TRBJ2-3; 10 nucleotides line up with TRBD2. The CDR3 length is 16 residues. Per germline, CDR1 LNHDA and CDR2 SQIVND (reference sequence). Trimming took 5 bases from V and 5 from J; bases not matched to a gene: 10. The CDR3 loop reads CASSGPAGGPGDTQYF. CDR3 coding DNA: TGTGCCAGTAGTGGGCCAGCGGGAGGGCCGGGAGATACGCAGTATTTT.

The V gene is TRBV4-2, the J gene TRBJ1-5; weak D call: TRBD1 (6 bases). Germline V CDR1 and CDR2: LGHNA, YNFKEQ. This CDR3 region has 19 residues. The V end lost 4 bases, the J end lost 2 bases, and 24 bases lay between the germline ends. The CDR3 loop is CASSRGGLNVRWGNQPQHF. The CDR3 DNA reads TGTGCCAGCAGCCGTGGGGGCCTGAACGTCCGATGGGGCAATCAGCCCCAGCATTTT.

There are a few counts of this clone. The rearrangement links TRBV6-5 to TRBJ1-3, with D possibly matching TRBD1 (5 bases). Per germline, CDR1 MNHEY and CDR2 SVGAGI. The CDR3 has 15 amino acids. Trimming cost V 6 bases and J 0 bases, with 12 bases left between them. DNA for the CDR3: TGTGCCAGCAGCGGGACTGCGCTCTCTGGAAACACCATATATTTT. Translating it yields CASSGTALSGNTIYF.

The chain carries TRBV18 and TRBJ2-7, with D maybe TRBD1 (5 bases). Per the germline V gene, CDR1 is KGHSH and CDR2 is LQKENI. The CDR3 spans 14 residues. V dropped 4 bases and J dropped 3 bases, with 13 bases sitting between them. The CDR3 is CASSRSGIDYEQYF. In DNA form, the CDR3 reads TGTGCCAGCTCACGCTCAGGGATAGACTACGAGCAGTACTTC.

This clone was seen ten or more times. The CDR3: CASSLDLAGPEQYF. CDR3 DNA: TGTGCCAGCAGCTTAGATCTAGCGGGGCCCGAGCAGTACTTC. The J gene is TRBJ2-7, the V gene TRBV13, with 9 bases aligning to TRBD2. CDR1 and CDR2 from the germline V gene are PRHDT and FYEKMQ (reference sequence). V trimming: 1 base; J trimming: 6 bases; junction bases outside the gene matches: 4. This CDR3 is built from 14 residues.

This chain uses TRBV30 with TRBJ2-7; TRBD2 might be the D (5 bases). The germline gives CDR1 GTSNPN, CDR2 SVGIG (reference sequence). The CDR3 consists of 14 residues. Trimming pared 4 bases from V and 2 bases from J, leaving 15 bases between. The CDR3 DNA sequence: TGTGCCTGGACCTTTTTAGCGCCGACCTACGAGCAGTACTTC. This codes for CAWTFLAPTYEQYF.

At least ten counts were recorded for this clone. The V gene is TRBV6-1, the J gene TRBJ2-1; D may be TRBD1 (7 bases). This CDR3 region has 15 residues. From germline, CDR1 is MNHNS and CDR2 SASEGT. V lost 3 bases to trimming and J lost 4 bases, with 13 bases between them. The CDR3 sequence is CASSDEEGAYNEQFF. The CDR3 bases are TGTGCCAGCAGTGATGAGGAGGGGGCGTACAATGAGCAGTTCTTC.

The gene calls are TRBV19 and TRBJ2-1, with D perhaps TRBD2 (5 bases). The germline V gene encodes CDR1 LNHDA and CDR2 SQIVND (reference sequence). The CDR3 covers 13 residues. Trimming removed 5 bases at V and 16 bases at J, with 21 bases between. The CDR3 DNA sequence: TGTGCCAGTAGTGAGAGTCGGGCCTCGGGGAAATTCTTC. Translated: CASSESRASGKFF.

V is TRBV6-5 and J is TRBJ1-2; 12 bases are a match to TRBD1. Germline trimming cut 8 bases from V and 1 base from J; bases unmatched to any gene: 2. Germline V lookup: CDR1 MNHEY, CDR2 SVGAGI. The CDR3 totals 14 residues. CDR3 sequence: CASGDRGLNYGYTF. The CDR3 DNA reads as TGTGCCAGCGGGGACAGGGGGCTTAACTATGGCTACACCTTC.

The CDR3 DNA sequence: TGTGCCAGCAGCAGCACAGGGTCCTACGAGCAGTACTTC. Amino acids: CASSSTGSYEQYF. This chain joins TRBV7-9 and TRBJ2-7; possibly TRBD1 for D (6 bases). CDR1 and CDR2 (germline): SEHNR, FQNEAQ (reference sequence). The CDR3 spans 13 residues. V was pared by 5 bases and J by 1 base, with 9 bases between.

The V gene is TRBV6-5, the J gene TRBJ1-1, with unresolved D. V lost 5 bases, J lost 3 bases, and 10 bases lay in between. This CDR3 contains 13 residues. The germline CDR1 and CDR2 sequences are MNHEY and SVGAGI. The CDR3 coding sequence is TGTGCCAGCAGTGAGTGGAGGGACACTGAAGCTTTCTTT. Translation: CASSEWRDTEAFF.

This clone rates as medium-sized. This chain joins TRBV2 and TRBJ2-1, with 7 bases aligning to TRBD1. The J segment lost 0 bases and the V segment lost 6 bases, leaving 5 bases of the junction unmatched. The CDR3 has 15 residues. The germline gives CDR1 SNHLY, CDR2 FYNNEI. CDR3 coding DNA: TGTGCCAGCAGGGTGGGACAGAGCTCCTACAATGAGCAGTTCTTC. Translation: CASRVGQSSYNEQFF.

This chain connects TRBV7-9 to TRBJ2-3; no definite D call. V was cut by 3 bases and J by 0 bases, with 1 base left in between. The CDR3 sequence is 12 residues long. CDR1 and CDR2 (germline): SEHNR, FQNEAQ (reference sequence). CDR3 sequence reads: CASSFSTDTQYF. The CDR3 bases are TGTGCCAGCAGCTTTAGCACAGATACGCAGTATTTT.

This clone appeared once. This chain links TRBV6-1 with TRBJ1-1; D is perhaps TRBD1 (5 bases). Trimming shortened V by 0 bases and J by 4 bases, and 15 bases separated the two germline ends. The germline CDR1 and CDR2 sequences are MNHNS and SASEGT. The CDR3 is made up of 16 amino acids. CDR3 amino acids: CASSEAAGGGGTEAFF. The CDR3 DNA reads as TGTGCCAGCAGTGAAGCGGCTGGAGGTGGGGGCACTGAAGCTTTCTTT.